This section outlines one T cell receptor beta chain sequence together with its context. MiXCR was run by TCRdb on the 5' RACE reads, yielding one entry per CDR3 protein. This sample has roughly 200,000 distinct CDR3 sequences, with around 16% found just once. The data derive from a study of T-cell memory formation after mild COVID-19. The receptor comes from an adult woman who had mild COVID-19 (a few samples of this study predate the infection). Cell type and time point are not known. Material: PBMCs or a T cell subset sorted from them (not recorded which).

CDR3 in amino acids: CASSRFTRAQETQYF. In DNA form, the CDR3 reads TGCGCCAGCAGCCGCTTTACGCGGGCCCAAGAGACCCAGTACTTC. The gene calls are TRBV4-1 and TRBJ2-5; weak D call: TRBD2 (5 bases). Germline V lookup: CDR1 MGHRA, CDR2 YSYEKL. The CDR3 contains 15 residues. With 4 bases removed from V and 1 base from J, the gap between germline ends came to 13 bases.